This T cell receptor beta chain emerged from a study of shared clonotypes between healthy human individuals. General observations from the study: Only a few donors were included, so the genetic and exposure-history diversity represented was limited.

Sequencing used immunoSEQ multiplex PCR; TCRdb keeps in-frame clones, though not all of them. The sample holds around 2.5 million clones; 93% are singletons and the top ten take approximately 0.37%. Concerning this clone: Its antigen is not known.

The source is a man aged 18 to 30 in good health. Some clones in this sample may be carry-over from other donors' samples. The specimen was naive CD4+ T cells from PBMCs. Subset indicated: CD45RA+ positively selected.

The CDR3 nucleotides are TGTGCCAGCAGCTTGAGGACTAGCCTAAGCTCCTACGAGCAGTACTTC. Its translation is CASSLRTSLSSYEQYF. The gene calls are TRBV7-6 and TRBJ2-7; 8 bases fit TRBD2. The CDR3 extends over 16 amino acids. Trimming at V came to 3 bases and at J to 0 bases, leaving 7 bases not matched to a gene. CDR1 is SGHVS, CDR2 FNYEAQ, per germline.